The 17 T cell receptor beta chains in this list originate from one sample, sequenced in a study of shared clonotypes between healthy human individuals. This table comes from immunoSEQ multiplex PCR, and its TCRdb copy is limited to in-frame clones, with some not included. The sample lists around 330,000 clones; 74% were seen once. The sequenced sample consisted of memory CD4+ T cells sorted from blood. Subset here: CD45RA-negative fraction. The receptor source for this set is a man aged 30-40 years in good health.

The chain has TRBV6-5 and TRBJ2-7, with TRBD1 as a possible D gene (6 bases). There are 14 residues in the CDR3. V shed 6 bases and J shed 0 bases, with 12 bases lying between them. CDR1 is MNHEY and CDR2 is SVGAGI in the germline V gene. The chain's CDR3 is CASSQGMGSYEQYF. The CDR3 region has the DNA TGTGCCAGCAGCCAGGGGATGGGCTCCTACGAGCAGTACTTC.

This clone was seen more than once but under ten times. Other nucleotide sequences from this sample produce the same CDR3. This chain links TRBV11-3 with TRBJ2-2, with 8 nucleotides matching TRBD1. With V trimmed by 1 base and J by 2 bases, 3 bases remained unmatched. The germline CDR1 and CDR2 sequences are SGHNT and YENEEA. The CDR3 totals 16 residues. CDR3 coding DNA: TGTGCCAGCAGCTTAGTAGGACAGGGCAACACCGGGGAGCTGTTTTTT. This gives the protein CASSLVGQGNTGELFF.

This clone has just one count. In the same sample, other DNA sequences code for this CDR3. The gene calls are TRBV19 and TRBJ1-2; no clear D gene. The V and J ends lost 5 bases and 3 bases respectively, with 4 bases between them. CDR1 LNHDA and CDR2 SQIVND come from the germline V gene (reference sequence). This CDR3 contains 11 residues. This CDR3 is CASSRYYGYTF. CDR3 in DNA: TGTGCCAGTAGTCGATACTATGGCTACACCTTC. Drawing the rest from reference TRBV19 and TRBJ1-2, the complete variable domain is DGGITQSPKYLFRKEGQNVTLSCEQNLNHDAMYWYRQDPGQGLRLIYYSQIVNDFQKGDIAEGYSVSREKKESFPLTVTSAQKNPTAFYLCASSRYYGYTFGSGTRLTVV.

The rearrangement uses TRBV29-1 and TRBJ2-7; 8 bases align to TRBD1. Germline V gene data show CDR1 as SQVTM and CDR2 as ANQGSEA. The CDR3 runs 13 residues. Losses at the gene ends were 7 bases for V and 0 bases for J; bases not matched to a gene: 5. CDR3 region: CSATGAHSYEQYF. The CDR3 DNA reads TGCAGCGCGACAGGGGCCCACTCCTACGAGCAGTACTTC.

The V call is TRBV19, the J call TRBJ1-5; D uncertain. This CDR3 is built from 14 residues. Trimming removed 4 bases at V and 4 bases at J, with 11 bases between. Germline V CDR1 and CDR2: LNHDA, SQIVND (reference sequence). CDR3 region: CASSTQKGNQPQHF. The CDR3 DNA reads TGTGCCAGTAGTACCCAAAAGGGAAATCAGCCCCAGCATTTT.

The V and J genes are TRBV5-1 and TRBJ2-3, with D unresolved. The germline CDR1 and CDR2 sequences are SGHRS and YFSETQ. The CDR3 is 14 amino acids. Trimming removed 4 bases at V and 2 bases at J, with 11 bases between. The CDR3 loop reads CASSLRPDTDTQYF. The DNA of the CDR3 is TGCGCCAGCAGCCTGAGGCCAGACACAGATACGCAGTATTTT. Using reference TRBV5-1 and TRBJ2-3 for the parts outside the CDR3, the full variable domain is KAGVTQTPRYLIKTRGQQVTLSCSPISGHRSVSWYQQTPGQGLQFLFEYFSETQRNKGNFPGRFSGRQFSNSRSEMNVSTLELGDSALYLCASSLRPDTDTQYFGPGTRLTVL.

This clone was counted a single time. This chain's CDR3 is CASSPTSGPYDEQFF. CDR3 DNA sequence: TGTGCCAGCTCGCCGACTAGCGGCCCTTATGATGAGCAGTTCTTC. The V and J genes are TRBV18 and TRBJ2-1; 9 nucleotides align to TRBD2. After removal of 6 bases from V and 8 bases from J, the junction contained 11 bases not matched to a gene. Germline V lookup: CDR1 KGHSH, CDR2 LQKENI. This CDR3 is 15 amino acids long.

This clone has a single count. The V call is TRBV7-3, the J call TRBJ2-1; D is undetermined. V gave up 2 bases and J gave up 6 bases, with 11 bases separating them. In germline, CDR1 is SGHTA, CDR2 FQGTGA. This CDR3 is 14 amino acids long. The chain's CDR3 is CASSLGSWVNEQFF. CDR3 nucleotide sequence: TGTGCCAGCAGCTTAGGGTCGTGGGTCAATGAGCAGTTCTTC.

This chain links TRBV2 with TRBJ1-2; a possible D gene is TRBD1 (5 bases). Germline V gives CDR1 SNHLY, CDR2 FYNNEI. Trimming took 10 bases from V and 7 from J, leaving 13 bases between them. The CDR3 spans 11 residues. The CDR3 protein is CATSYGGGYTF. The CDR3 nucleotides read TGTGCCACCTCCTATGGGGGTGGCTACACCTTC.

This clone has ten or more counts. DNA of the CDR3: TGTGCCAGCAGTTCCTATCCTGGAGAGACCCAGTACTTC. Protein: CASSSYPGETQYF. The rearrangement uses TRBV6-4 and TRBJ2-5; no firm D call. The CDR3 length is 13 residues. V was shortened by 5 bases and J by 4 bases, with 11 bases between the two germline ends. Germline lookup yields CDR1 MRHNA and CDR2 SNTAGT.

The chain carries TRBV4-2 and TRBJ2-1; a possible D gene is TRBD1 (5 bases). The CDR3 has 15 amino acids. V lost 0 bases and J 6 bases, leaving 12 bases between the germline ends. Germline V gene data show CDR1 as LGHNA and CDR2 as YNFKEQ. This chain's CDR3 is CASSQEQDTGNEQFF. The CDR3 nucleotides are TGTGCCAGCAGCCAAGAGCAGGACACGGGCAATGAGCAGTTCTTC.

V usage is TRBV19 and J usage is TRBJ1-5, with D perhaps matching TRBD1 (6 bases). V lost 4 bases and J lost 5, with 12 bases in between. This CDR3 region has 14 residues. CDR1 LNHDA and CDR2 SQIVND come from the germline V gene (reference sequence). The CDR3 sequence: CASSTVRQDQPQHF. The CDR3 region has the DNA TGTGCCAGTAGTACCGTCCGACAGGATCAGCCCCAGCATTTT.

This clone was counted a few times. The genes are TRBV27 and TRBJ2-5; 9 bases agree with TRBD1. After removal of 6 bases from V and 6 bases from J, the junction contained 11 bases not matched to a gene. Germline CDR1 is MNHEY and CDR2 is SMNVEV (reference sequence). This CDR3 comprises 15 residues. CDR3 loop: CASSFSDRGSQTQYF. DNA of the CDR3: TGTGCCAGCAGCTTCTCGGACAGGGGTTCTCAGACCCAGTACTTC.

The chain uses TRBV28 and TRBJ2-7; D unresolved. The CDR3 is 17 residues long. Trimming shortened V by 8 bases and J by 4 bases, and 27 bases separated the two germline ends. Germline assignment: CDR1 MDHEN and CDR2 SYDVKM. CDR3 sequence: CASHSPRISQRTYEQYF. In nucleotides, the CDR3 is TGTGCCAGCCACTCACCCCGAATATCCCAGCGTACATACGAGCAGTACTTC.

The V gene is TRBV6-4, the J gene TRBJ2-1, with TRBD1 matching 9 bases. The germline V gene encodes CDR1 MRHNA and CDR2 SNTAGT. V dropped 3 bases and J dropped 4; count of bases not matched to a gene: 4. The CDR3 totals 15 residues. This chain's CDR3 is CASSDPGTGYNEQFF. The CDR3 DNA sequence: TGTGCCAGCAGTGATCCCGGGACAGGGTACAATGAGCAGTTCTTC.

To note about this clone: This CDR3 is also generated by other DNA sequences in the sample. The J gene is TRBJ2-2, the V gene TRBV5-1; 14 bases match TRBD2. Germline-derived CDR1 and CDR2 are SGHRS and YFSETQ. This CDR3 has 16 amino acids. With V trimmed by 4 bases and J by 5 bases, 4 bases remained unmatched. CDR3 sequence (DNA): TGCGCCAGCAGCCCGGGACTAGCGGGAGCTACCGGGGAGCTGTTTTTT. Protein: CASSPGLAGATGELFF.

At least ten counts were recorded for this clone. This CDR3 is also generated by other DNA sequences in the sample. This CDR3 reads CASSEVGNTIYF. Here the CDR3 DNA reads TGTGCCAGCAGTGAAGTAGGAAACACCATATATTTT. The chain is built from TRBV6-1 and TRBJ1-3; D is ambiguous. Germline V gene sequence: CDR1 MNHNS, CDR2 SASEGT. This CDR3 comprises 12 residues. Between the trimmed V and J ends, which lost 1 base and 4 bases, there was a span of 2 bases.